What follows is one TCR beta chain and its context. Its specificity is not known. The CDR3 contains 14 residues. Deletions cut 4 bases from V and 0 bases from J, with 9 bases between. These data come from a study of response to subunit inactivated influenza vaccine. Findings of the study overall: Seasonal influenza vaccination, on each occasion, was suggested by the authors to recruit few new T cells.

TCRdb re-called the RT-PCR reads with MiXCR, one entry per CDR3 protein. The sample consists of about 530,000 distinct CDR3 sequences, approximately 12% of them appearing once. Here the sequenced sample was PBMCs from blood, taken around seven weeks after vaccination. The TCR was taken from a man in his fifties or sixties who received an inactivated influenza vaccine. This chain connects TRBV12-3 or TRBV12-4 to TRBJ2-5, with D possibly being TRBD2 (6 bases). The CDR3 spells CASSWGVDQETQYF. CDR3 in DNA: TGTGCCAGCAGTTGGGGGGTGGACCAAGAGACCCAGTACTTC.